The subject of this entry is one TCR beta chain. The antigen remains undetermined. Profiled with immunoSEQ multiplex PCR; TCRdb holds only in-frame clones, not every one. The sample includes approximately 45,000 clones, around 90% of them seen just once. The CDR3 loop spans 13 amino acids. Trimming cost V 1 base and J 7 bases, with 11 bases left between them. Per the germline V gene, CDR1 is LNHDA and CDR2 is SQIVND (reference sequence). This specimen belongs to a study of OX40 agonist ivuxolimab in advanced cancers. Study details: The patients' treatment was ivuxolimab, an agonistic anti-OX40 (CD134) antibody.

Study outcomes and limitations: At doses 0.1 to 3.0 mg/kg, CD4+ and CD8+ clones expanded. Part of the nonresponder group also had normalized T-cell clonal expansion that was low. CD4+ T cells averaged fewer expanded clones than CD8+ T cells.

This clonotype originated in an adult with an advanced solid tumor such as melanoma, head and neck, liver or kidney cancer. This chain links TRBV19 with TRBJ2-7; D gene ambiguous. The specimen comprised CD4+ or CD8+ T cells sorted from blood, sampled in a trial of the OX40 agonist ivuxolimab. CDR3 region: CASSIGLLREQYF. CDR3 nucleotide sequence: TGTGCCAGTAGTATAGGCCTGCTGCGTGAGCAGTACTTC. Full variable domain (outside the CDR3, taken from reference TRBV19 and TRBJ2-7): DGGITQSPKYLFRKEGQNVTLSCEQNLNHDAMYWYRQDPGQGLRLIYYSQIVNDFQKGDIAEGYSVSREKKESFPLTVTSAQKNPTAFYLCASSIGLLREQYFGPGTRLTVT.